This T cell receptor beta chain appears in the sequencing data of a study of blood T cell repertoires in COVID-19. The junction had 10 bases not matched to a gene; V was cut back by 8 bases and J by 3 bases. This CDR3 comprises 15 residues. CDR1 is MNHEY and CDR2 is SMNVEV in the germline V gene (reference sequence). Seattle researchers signed up patients amid active infection and tracked them longitudinally. The data were produced by immunoSEQ multiplex PCR, yet TCRdb's version contains in-frame clones alone and is incomplete. The sample lists 250,000 to 350,000 clones, around nine tenths seen once, with around 13% in the top ten. This clone has a handful of counts.

The V and J genes are TRBV27 and TRBJ1-2; TRBD1 aligns across 9 bases. Source material: peripheral blood. The receptor's source is a woman between 65 and 79 years old with COVID-19, enrolled during active disease. Here the CDR3 reads CASRTYRGPDYGYTF. The CDR3 nucleotides read TGTGCCAGCCGCACATACAGGGGGCCGGACTATGGCTACACCTTC.